The clone carrying this T cell receptor beta chain occurred many times. Its antigen is still unknown. The record originates from a study of T cell repertoires in cytomegalovirus infection. The overall study: CMV infection plus the matching HLA type was flagged by public TCR beta signatures. Broader study findings: Dominant in the ex vivo response were TCR beta clonotypes restricted by HLA-C and specific for CMV. People with CMV and the relevant HLA were identified by cumulative public TCR beta family frequency.

Germline CDR1 is MDHEN and CDR2 is SYDVKM. The CDR3 length is 19 residues. Trimming shortened V by 4 bases and J by 0 bases, and 24 bases separated the two germline ends. TCRdb re-analysed the reads in MiXCR, keeping a single row per CDR3 protein. Among around 250,000 distinct CDR3 sequences listed, over 15% were seen once. The rearrangement links TRBV28 to TRBJ1-2; D might be TRBD1 (5 bases). The sequencing input was CD8+ T cells from PBMCs. This sequence was found in a human donor in good health (CMV status not recorded). Some clones in this sample may be carry-over from other donors' samples. The CDR3 sequence is CASSWVPRDPLRPNYGYTF. Here the CDR3 DNA reads TGTGCCAGCAGTTGGGTCCCCCGGGACCCACTCCGTCCTAACTATGGCTACACCTTC.